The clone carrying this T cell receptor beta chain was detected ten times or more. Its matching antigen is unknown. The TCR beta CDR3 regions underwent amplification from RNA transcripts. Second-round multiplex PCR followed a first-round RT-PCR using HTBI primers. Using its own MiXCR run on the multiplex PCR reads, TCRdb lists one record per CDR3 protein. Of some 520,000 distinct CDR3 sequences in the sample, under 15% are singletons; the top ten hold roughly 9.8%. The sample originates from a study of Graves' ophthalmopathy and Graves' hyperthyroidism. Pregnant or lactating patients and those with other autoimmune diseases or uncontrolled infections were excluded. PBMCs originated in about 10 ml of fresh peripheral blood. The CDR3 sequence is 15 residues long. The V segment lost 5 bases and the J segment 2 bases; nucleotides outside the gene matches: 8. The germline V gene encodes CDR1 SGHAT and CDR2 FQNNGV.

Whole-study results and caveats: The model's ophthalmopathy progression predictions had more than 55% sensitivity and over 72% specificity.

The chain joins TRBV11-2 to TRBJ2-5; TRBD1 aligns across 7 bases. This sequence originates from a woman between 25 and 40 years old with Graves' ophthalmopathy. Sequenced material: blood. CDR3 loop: CASSQQGMRQETQYF. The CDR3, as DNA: TGTGCCAGCAGCCAACAGGGGATGAGGCAAGAGACCCAGTACTTC.